A selection of T cell receptor beta chains follows, all from one sample in a study of blood T cell repertoires in COVID-19. Profiled with immunoSEQ multiplex PCR; TCRdb holds only in-frame clones, not every one. The sample has about 110,000 clones; approximately 84% are singletons. The specimen sequenced was peripheral blood. The source of these receptors is a woman aged 45-59 years with acute or convalescent COVID-19. CDR3s include the opening cysteine and the closing phenylalanine or tryptophan. D genes are given only for firm matches. Where a row states a size, it is once, few, many or the class of an expanded clone; other rows omit it.

cdr3_length	clone_size	v_call	j_call	d_call	cdr3_aa	cdr3_nt
14	NA	TRBV6-5	TRBJ1-4	NA	CASRTAWVGEKLFF	TGTGCCAGTAGGACAGCGTGGGTCGGTGAAAAACTGTTTTTT
17	NA	TRBV3-1/TRBV3-2	TRBJ2-3	NA	CASSQDGKGTWTDTQYF	TGTGCCAGCAGCCAAGATGGTAAGGGGACTTGGACAGATACGCAGTATTTT
14	NA	TRBV11-2	TRBJ1-1	NA	CASSPSVMNTEAFF	TGTGCCAGCAGCCCGTCGGTCATGAACACTGAAGCTTTCTTT
12	NA	TRBV30	TRBJ2-3	NA	CAWSLGTDTQYF	TGTGCCTGGAGCCTAGGCACAGATACGCAGTATTTT
12	NA	TRBV19	TRBJ1-5	NA	CASCQAHQPQHF	TGTGCCAGTTGCCAGGCCCATCAGCCCCAGCATTTT
12	NA	TRBV5-1	TRBJ2-5	NA	CASSLASQTQYF	TGCGCCAGCAGCTTGGCGTCCCAGACCCAGTACTTC
14	NA	TRBV4-1	TRBJ2-2	NA	CASRLSGGGGELFF	TGCGCCAGCAGGCTAAGTGGGGGAGGCGGGGAGCTGTTTTTT
15	NA	TRBV2	TRBJ2-5	NA	CASNGGQHHQETQYF	TGTGCCAGCAACGGGGGGCAGCACCACCAAGAGACCCAGTACTTC
15	NA	TRBV4-2	TRBJ2-7	NA	CASSQTLTSTYEQYF	TGTGCCAGCAGCCAAACGTTGACTTCCACCTACGAGCAGTACTTC
14	NA	TRBV27	TRBJ2-7	TRBD1	CASRWPGQGYEQYF	TGTGCCAGCAGGTGGCCGGGACAGGGCTACGAGCAGTACTTC
15	NA	TRBV7-2	TRBJ2-2	NA	CASSLDSRGTGELFF	TGTGCCAGCAGCCTCGACAGTAGGGGCACCGGGGAGCTGTTTTTT
14	NA	TRBV5-1	TRBJ1-2	NA	CASSEAGVIYGYTF	TGCGCCAGCAGCGAGGCGGGGGTTATCTATGGCTACACCTTC
16	NA	TRBV2	TRBJ1-6	NA	CASSGTGSSYNSPLHF	TGTGCCAGCAGCGGTACAGGGAGCTCCTATAATTCACCCCTCCACTTT
13	few	TRBV7-3	TRBJ1-2	NA	CASSPSREGGYTF	TGTGCCAGCAGCCCAAGCAGGGAAGGTGGCTACACCTTC
15	NA	TRBV5-1	TRBJ1-6	TRBD1	CASSLGTGNNSPLHF	TGCGCCAGCAGCTTGGGGACAGGAAATAATTCACCCCTCCACTTT
19	NA	TRBV5-1	TRBJ1-5	NA	CASEGDPLGIPKGNQPQHF	TGCGCCAGCGAGGGGGATCCATTAGGGATCCCAAAGGGAAATCAGCCCCAGCATTTT
14	NA	TRBV6-5	TRBJ1-2	NA	CASSSLRTVYGYTF	TGTGCCAGCAGTTCCCTCCGGACAGTGTATGGCTACACCTTC
12	NA	TRBV7-2	TRBJ1-1	NA	CASSLYGRRAFF	TGTGCCAGCAGCTTATATGGGAGAAGGGCTTTCTTT
17	NA	TRBV6-1	TRBJ2-7	TRBD1	CASSDPGQPSAGAEQYF	TGTGCCAGCAGTGACCCGGGACAGCCTTCTGCAGGTGCCGAGCAGTACTTC
15	NA	TRBV18	TRBJ1-4	TRBD1	CASSPGTGGNEKLFF	TGTGCCAGCTCACCCGGGACAGGGGGTAATGAAAAACTGTTTTTT
13	NA	TRBV27	TRBJ2-2	NA	CASKGEFTGELFF	TGTGCCAGCAAGGGGGAGTTCACCGGGGAGCTGTTTTTT
17	NA	TRBV9	TRBJ1-4	NA	CASSAETGLVFDEKLFF	TGTGCCAGCAGCGCAGAAACAGGGTTAGTGTTCGACGAAAAACTGTTTTTT
14	NA	TRBV6-5	TRBJ1-2	TRBD1	CASSYHDRENGYTF	TGTGCCAGCAGTTACCATGACAGGGAAAATGGCTACACCTTC
15	many	TRBV27	TRBJ2-3	NA	CASIDLVGATDTQYF	TGTGCCAGCATCGACCTTGTGGGGGCCACAGATACGCAGTATTTT
18	NA	TRBV15	TRBJ2-7	NA	CATSQRVSTGRLKYEQYF	TGTGCCACCAGTCAGAGGGTTTCGACAGGTCGGCTTAAATACGAGCAGTACTTC
15	NA	TRBV6-2/TRBV6-3	TRBJ2-7	TRBD2	CASSYSPGLAYEQYF	TGTGCCAGCAGTTACTCCCCGGGACTAGCCTACGAGCAGTACTTC
11	few	TRBV29-1	TRBJ1-1	NA	CSVGRDTEAFF	TGCAGCGTTGGCAGGGACACTGAAGCTTTCTTT
16	NA	TRBV3-1/TRBV3-2	TRBJ1-6	NA	CASSRRPRVVYSPLHF	TGTGCCAGCAGCCGCAGGCCCCGAGTCGTCTATTCACCCCTCCACTTT
12	NA	TRBV19	TRBJ1-5	NA	CASSIESQPQHF	TGTGCCAGTAGTATAGAGAGTCAGCCCCAGCATTTT
14	NA	TRBV6-5	TRBJ1-2	TRBD1	CASTQGGRGYGYTF	TGTGCCAGCACGCAAGGGGGCAGGGGGTATGGCTACACCTTC
12	NA	TRBV2	TRBJ1-6	NA	CASRSHRDSYYF	TGTGCCAGCAGATCCCACAGGGATTCGTACTACTTT
16	NA	TRBV14	TRBJ1-4	TRBD1	CASSQSTGRANEKLFF	TGTGCCAGCAGCCAGTCGACAGGGAGAGCTAATGAAAAACTGTTTTTT
13	NA	TRBV7-8	TRBJ1-5	NA	CASRADSNQPQHF	TGTGCCAGCAGGGCCGATAGCAATCAGCCCCAGCATTTT
13	few	TRBV28	TRBJ1-2	NA	CASSSLQDYGYTF	TGTGCCAGCAGTTCACTTCAAGACTATGGCTACACCTTC
16	NA	TRBV11-2	TRBJ1-2	NA	CASSSGRGFPNYGYTF	TGTGCCAGCAGTTCAGGCAGGGGCTTTCCTAACTATGGCTACACCTTC
14	NA	TRBV30	TRBJ1-4	NA	CAWSVHGGVEKLFF	TGTGCCTGGAGTGTACATGGAGGTGTTGAAAAACTGTTTTTT
10	NA	TRBV6-6	TRBJ1-1	NA	CASRDREAFF	TGTGCCAGCAGAGACAGGGAAGCTTTCTTT
12	NA	TRBV7-2	TRBJ1-2	TRBD1	CASSRDRVSYTF	TGTGCCAGCAGCCGGGACAGGGTCAGCTACACCTTC
13	NA	TRBV29-1	TRBJ1-1	NA	CSVEQRANTEAFF	TGCAGCGTTGAACAGCGGGCGAACACTGAAGCTTTCTTT
16	NA	TRBV27	TRBJ1-6	NA	CASSSPGGHVGSPLHF	TGTGCCAGCAGTTCCCCGGGAGGACATGTCGGGTCACCCCTCCACTTT
14	NA	TRBV7-8	TRBJ1-3	NA	CASSLDSTGNTIYF	TGTGCCAGCAGCTTGGACTCTACTGGAAACACCATATATTTT
13	NA	TRBV3-1/TRBV3-2	TRBJ1-2	NA	CASSPVSNYGYTF	TGTGCCAGCAGCCCGGTTTCTAACTATGGCTACACCTTC
13	NA	TRBV7-2	TRBJ1-1	NA	CASSLDTHTEAFF	TGTGCCAGCAGCTTAGATACTCACACTGAAGCTTTCTTT
17	NA	TRBV5-6	TRBJ2-6	TRBD1	CASSFRGQGRRANVLTF	TGTGCCAGCAGCTTCAGGGGACAGGGGAGACGGGCCAACGTCCTGACTTTC
18	NA	TRBV4-2	TRBJ2-7	TRBD1	CASSVTPGGQGKSYEQYF	TGTGCCAGCAGCGTTACCCCCGGGGGACAGGGGAAGAGTTACGAGCAGTACTTC
15	few	TRBV6-5	TRBJ1-1	NA	CASSPTDRRNTEAFF	TGTGCCAGCAGTCCAACAGACAGGCGCAACACTGAAGCTTTCTTT
14	NA	TRBV9	TRBJ2-5	TRBD2	CASSALAGQETQYF	TGTGCCAGCAGCGCACTAGCGGGGCAAGAGACCCAGTACTTC
14	few	TRBV18	TRBJ1-1	TRBD1	CASSPGTGNTEAFF	TGTGCCAGCTCACCTGGGACAGGGAACACTGAAGCTTTCTTT